This T cell receptor (beta chain) was observed in a study of beta chain features in type 1 diabetes. Notes on the study in general: Moderately but significantly shorter TCRB CDR3s were found in Type 1 diabetes patients in all four CD4+ subsets.

On this clone: Its antigen is not identified.

The CDR3 covers 14 residues. The ends were cut back, 5 bases at V and 2 bases at J, with 12 bases in the middle. Germline V CDR1 and CDR2: SGHTA, FQGNSA. The authors reverse transcribed all of the isolated RNA, so sequencing captured expressed TCRB transcripts. The repertoire was sequenced with immunoSEQ multiplex PCR; TCRdb's copy has only in-frame clones and lacks some. The sample records 350,000 to 450,000 clones, about 15% being singletons. This chain uses TRBV7-2 with TRBJ2-5, with D possibly matching TRBD2 (6 bases). The sequence was obtained from a young man in good health. The specimen sequenced was naive CD4+ T cells from blood. The CDR3 region has the DNA TGTGCCAGCAGCGGGGGAGGCTCGCAAGAGACCCAGTACTTC. It specifies CASSGGGSQETQYF. The variable domain in full, completed from reference TRBV7-2 and TRBJ2-5, reads GAGVSQSPSNKVTEKGKDVELRCDPISGHTALYWYRQSLGQGLEFLIYFQGNSAPDKSGLPSDRFSAERTGGSVSTLTIQRTQQEDSAVYLCASSGGGSQETQYFGPGTRLLVL.